The clone carrying this T cell receptor (beta chain) turned up a few times. Its antigen is not known. The sample is drawn from a study of T cell responses to AZD1222 COVID-19 vaccine. This CDR3 is 15 amino acids long. Germline V lookup: CDR1 LNHDA, CDR2 SQIVND (reference sequence). V lost 3 bases to trimming and J lost 3 bases, with 12 bases between them. Study-wide points: Among those given AZD1222, only five or six were seropositive at baseline.

Data came from immunoSEQ multiplex PCR; TCRdb stores just in-frame clones and leaves some out. The profile shows 120,000 to 150,000 clones, about 81% of them singletons. The sequence derives from an adult in good health. This sequence joins TRBV19 and TRBJ1-5; weak D call: TRBD1 (5 bases). This specimen consisted of peripheral blood, obtained on day 0 of MenACWY control vaccination. CDR3 in DNA: TGTGCCAGTAGTATTTGGCAGGACAACAATCAGCCCCAGCATTTT. This gives the protein CASSIWQDNNQPQHF.